One T cell receptor (beta chain) is described in this entry. The sample contains more than one DNA sequence encoding this CDR3. Healthy HIV-negative adults without recent acute infections or vaccinations served as donors. Template for every sorted-subset replicate PCR totaled around 200 ng DNA, roughly 30,000 T cell genomes. The authors' processing: Junction-only sequences without quality scores were provided by ImmunoSEQ, so filtering was different. Libraries were prepared by immunoSEQ multiplex PCR; TCRdb keeps only in-frame clonotypes and omits some of them. V, J and clone size are taken as reported in that table, and D and trimming were inferred from the DNA itself. The sample has roughly 2,500,000 clones; more than 85% are singletons. The entry originates in a study of shared clonotypes between healthy human individuals. In the study overall: Each donor had three CD4 naive, three CD4 memory, two CD8 naive and one CD8 memory plate.

The CDR3 totals 11 residues. Trimming removed 5 bases from V and 2 bases from J, with 3 bases in between. CDR1 is MDHEN and CDR2 is SYDVKM in the germline V gene. Material for sequencing was naive CD4+ T cells from PBMCs. Sample subset: CD45RA+ positively selected. The TCR was taken from a man younger than 30 in good health. Some clones in this sample may be carry-over from other donors' samples. The J gene is TRBJ1-2, the V gene TRBV28; D is ambiguous. CDR3 residues: CASSQNYGYTF. DNA for the CDR3: TGTGCCAGCAGTCAGAACTATGGCTACACCTTC.